This T cell receptor (beta chain) was identified during a study of beta chain features in type 1 diabetes. Expressed TCRB transcripts were sequenced, since all the RNA that had been isolated was reverse transcribed. Only in-frame clones appear in the TCRdb table, and some are missing; sequencing was by immunoSEQ multiplex PCR. The sample has some 410,000 clones, 9.5% to 12% seen once. Germline V CDR1 and CDR2: LGHNA, YSLEER. V was cut by 0 bases and J by 0 bases, with 8 bases left in between. The CDR3 spans 16 residues. The clonotype comes from a young woman in good health. Input material: naive CD4+ T cells from blood. The chain recombines TRBV4-3 with TRBJ1-4; D is undetermined. The CDR3 sequence: CASSQEGTATNEKLFF. As DNA, the CDR3 is TGCGCCAGCAGCCAAGAGGGCACAGCAACTAATGAAAAACTGTTTTTT.